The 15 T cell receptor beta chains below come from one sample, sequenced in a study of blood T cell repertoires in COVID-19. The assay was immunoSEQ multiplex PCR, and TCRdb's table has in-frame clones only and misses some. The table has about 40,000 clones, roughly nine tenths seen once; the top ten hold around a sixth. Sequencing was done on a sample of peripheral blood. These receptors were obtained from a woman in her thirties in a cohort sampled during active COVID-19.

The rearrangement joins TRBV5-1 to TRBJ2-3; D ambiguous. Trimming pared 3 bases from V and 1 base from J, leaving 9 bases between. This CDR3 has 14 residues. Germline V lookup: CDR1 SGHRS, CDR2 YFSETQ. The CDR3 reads CASSSSSGTDTQYF. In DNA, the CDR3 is TGCGCCAGCAGCTCCTCCAGCGGCACAGATACGCAGTATTTT.

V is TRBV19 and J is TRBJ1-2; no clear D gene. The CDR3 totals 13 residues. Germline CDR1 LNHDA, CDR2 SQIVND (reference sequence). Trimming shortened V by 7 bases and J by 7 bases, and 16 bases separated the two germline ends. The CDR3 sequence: CASTLSRTGGYTF. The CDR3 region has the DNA TGTGCCAGTACCCTCTCAAGAACGGGTGGCTACACCTTC.

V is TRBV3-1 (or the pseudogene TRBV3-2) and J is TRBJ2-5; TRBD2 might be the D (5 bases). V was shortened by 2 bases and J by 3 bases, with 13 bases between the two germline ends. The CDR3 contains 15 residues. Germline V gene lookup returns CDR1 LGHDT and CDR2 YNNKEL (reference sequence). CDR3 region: CASSQRLASKETQYF. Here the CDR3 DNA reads TGTGCCAGCAGCCAAAGGCTAGCTTCGAAAGAGACCCAGTACTTC.

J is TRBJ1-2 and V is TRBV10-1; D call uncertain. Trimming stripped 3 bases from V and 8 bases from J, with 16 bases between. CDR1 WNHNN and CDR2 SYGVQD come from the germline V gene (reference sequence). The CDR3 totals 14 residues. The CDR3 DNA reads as TGCGCCAGCAGTGATGTCGGGGTACGTAACGGCTACACCTTC. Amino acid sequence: CASSDVGVRNGYTF.

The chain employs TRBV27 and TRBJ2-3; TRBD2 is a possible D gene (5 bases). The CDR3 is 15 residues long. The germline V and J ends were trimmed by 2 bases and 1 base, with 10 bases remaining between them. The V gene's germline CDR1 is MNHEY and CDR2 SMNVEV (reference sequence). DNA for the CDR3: TGTGCCAGCAGTTTACAAGGGAGAGGCACAGATACGCAGTATTTT. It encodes CASSLQGRGTDTQYF.

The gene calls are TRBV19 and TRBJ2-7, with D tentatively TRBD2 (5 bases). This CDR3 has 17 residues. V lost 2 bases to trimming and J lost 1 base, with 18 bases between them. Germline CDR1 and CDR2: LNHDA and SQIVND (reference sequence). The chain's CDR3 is CASSISEIGRGSYEQYF. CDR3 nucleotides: TGTGCCAGTAGTATATCCGAAATAGGACGGGGATCCTACGAGCAGTACTTC.

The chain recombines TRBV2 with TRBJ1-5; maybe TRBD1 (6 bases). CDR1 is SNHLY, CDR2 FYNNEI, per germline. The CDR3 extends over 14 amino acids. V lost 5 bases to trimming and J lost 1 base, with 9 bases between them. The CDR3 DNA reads TGTGCCAGCAGTAGAGGGGGAAGCAATCAGCCCCAGCATTTT. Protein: CASSRGGSNQPQHF.

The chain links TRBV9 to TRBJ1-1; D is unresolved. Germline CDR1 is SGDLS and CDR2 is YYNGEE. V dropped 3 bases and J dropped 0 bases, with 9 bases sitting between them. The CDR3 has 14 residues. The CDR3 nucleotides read TGTGCCAGCAGCGGATCCGGTCTGAACACTGAAGCTTTCTTT. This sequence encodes CASSGSGLNTEAFF.

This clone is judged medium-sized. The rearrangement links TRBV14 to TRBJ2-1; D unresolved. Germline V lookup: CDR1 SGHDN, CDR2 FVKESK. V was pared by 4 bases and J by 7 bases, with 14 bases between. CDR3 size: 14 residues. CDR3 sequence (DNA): TGTGCCAGCAGCCCTCAGTGGTATAAGAATGAGCAGTTCTTC. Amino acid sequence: CASSPQWYKNEQFF.

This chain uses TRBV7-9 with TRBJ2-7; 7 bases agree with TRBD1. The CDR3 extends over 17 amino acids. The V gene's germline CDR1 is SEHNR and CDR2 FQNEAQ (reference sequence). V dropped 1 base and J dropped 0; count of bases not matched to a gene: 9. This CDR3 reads CASSLGSTRDSSYEQYF. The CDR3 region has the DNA TGTGCCAGCAGCTTAGGAAGTACCCGGGACAGCTCCTACGAGCAGTACTTC.

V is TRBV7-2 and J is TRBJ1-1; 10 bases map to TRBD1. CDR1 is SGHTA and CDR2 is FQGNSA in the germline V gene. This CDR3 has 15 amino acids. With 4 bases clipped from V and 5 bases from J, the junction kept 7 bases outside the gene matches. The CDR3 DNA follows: TGTGCCAGCAGCTCTGGGACAGGGGTACGGACTGAAGCTTTCTTT. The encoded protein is CASSSGTGVRTEAFF.

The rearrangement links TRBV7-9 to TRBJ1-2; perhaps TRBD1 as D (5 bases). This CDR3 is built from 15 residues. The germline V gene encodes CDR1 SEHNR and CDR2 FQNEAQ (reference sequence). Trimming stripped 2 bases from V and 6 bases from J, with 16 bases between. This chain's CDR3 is CASSLNRGRVDGYTF. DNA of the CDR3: TGTGCCAGCAGCTTAAACCGCGGCAGGGTGGATGGCTACACCTTC.

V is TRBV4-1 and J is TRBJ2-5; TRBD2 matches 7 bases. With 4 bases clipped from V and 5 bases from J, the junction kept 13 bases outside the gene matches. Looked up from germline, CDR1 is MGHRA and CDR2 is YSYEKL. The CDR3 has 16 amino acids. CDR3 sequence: CASSLALFVGGETQYF. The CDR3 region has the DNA TGCGCCAGCAGCCTGGCCCTCTTCGTGGGAGGGGAGACCCAGTACTTC.

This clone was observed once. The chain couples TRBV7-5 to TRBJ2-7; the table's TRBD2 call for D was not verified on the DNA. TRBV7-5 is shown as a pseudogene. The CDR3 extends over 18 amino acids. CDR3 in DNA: TGTGCCACCGGGGGGTCCGGGGGAAGCGGGAGATCCGACTACGAGCAGTACTTC. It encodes CATGGSGGSGRSDYEQYF.

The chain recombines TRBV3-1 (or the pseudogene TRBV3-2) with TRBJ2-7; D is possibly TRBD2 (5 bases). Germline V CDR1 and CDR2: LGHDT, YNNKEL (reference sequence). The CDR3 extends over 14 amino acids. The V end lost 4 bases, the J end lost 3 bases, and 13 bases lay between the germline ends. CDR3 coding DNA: TGTGCCAGCAGCCTCCGGGGTAGTGACTACGAGCAGTACTTC. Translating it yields CASSLRGSDYEQYF.